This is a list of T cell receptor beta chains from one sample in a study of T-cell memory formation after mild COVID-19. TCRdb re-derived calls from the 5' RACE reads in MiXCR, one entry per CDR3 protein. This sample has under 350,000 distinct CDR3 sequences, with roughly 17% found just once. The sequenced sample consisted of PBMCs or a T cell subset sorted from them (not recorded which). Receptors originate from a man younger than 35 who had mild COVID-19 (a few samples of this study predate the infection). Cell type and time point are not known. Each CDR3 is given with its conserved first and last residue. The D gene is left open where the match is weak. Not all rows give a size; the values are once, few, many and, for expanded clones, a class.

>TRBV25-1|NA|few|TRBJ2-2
TGTGCCAGCAGTGAAACCCTGAGCACCGGGGAGCTGTTTTTT
CASSETLSTGELFF
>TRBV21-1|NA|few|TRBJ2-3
TGTGCCAGCAGCAAATTATCGCAGGGCACAGATACGCAGTATTTT
CASSKLSQGTDTQYF
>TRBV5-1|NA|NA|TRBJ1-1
TGCGCCAGCAGCTTGGGCCGGGGGGGGAGCGCTTTCTTT
CASSLGRGGSAFF
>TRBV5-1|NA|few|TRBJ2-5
TGCGCCAGCAGTGTACAGGCCATCCGAGGAGAGACCCAGTACTTC
CASSVQAIRGETQYF
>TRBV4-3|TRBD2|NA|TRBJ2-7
TGCGCCAGCAGCCAAGATCCCAGACTAGCACACGAGCAGTACTTC
CASSQDPRLAHEQYF
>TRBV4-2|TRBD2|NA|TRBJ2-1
TGTGCCAGCAGCCAAGTAGCGGGACTAGCGGGATTTCCCGACTACAATGAGCAGTTCTTC
CASSQVAGLAGFPDYNEQFF
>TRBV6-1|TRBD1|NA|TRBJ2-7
TGTGCCAGCAGGGGACAGGGGAACGAGCAGTACTTC
CASRGQGNEQYF
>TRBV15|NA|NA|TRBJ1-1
TGTGCCACCAGCCCTTCGGGGGATTCCTTTATGAACACTGAAGCTTTCTTT
CATSPSGDSFMNTEAFF
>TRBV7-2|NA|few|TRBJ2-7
TGTGCCAGCAGCTTACTAGGGGAGCACGTCGAGCAGTACTTC
CASSLLGEHVEQYF
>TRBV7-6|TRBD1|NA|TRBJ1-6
TGTGCCAGCAGCTTAGCCGGGACAGTTTCCTATAATTCACCCCTCCACTTT
CASSLAGTVSYNSPLHF
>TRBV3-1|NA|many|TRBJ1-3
TGTGCCAGCAGCCAAACTTCGGGGCTGTCCGGAAACACCATATATTTT
CASSQTSGLSGNTIYF
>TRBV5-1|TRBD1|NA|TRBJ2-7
TGCGCCAGCGGGTCGACAGGGGCCTACGAGCAGTACTTC
CASGSTGAYEQYF
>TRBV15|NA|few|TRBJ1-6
TGTGCCACCAGCAGGGGGGATTCACCCCTCCACTTT
CATSRGDSPLHF
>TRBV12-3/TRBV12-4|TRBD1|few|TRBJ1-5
TGTGCCAGCAGTTTCAGTGACAGGGCAACACAGCCCCAGCATTTT
CASSFSDRATQPQHF
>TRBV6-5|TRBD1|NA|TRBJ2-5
TGTGCCAGCAGTTTCCACGGACAGGGGGCATGGGAGACCCAGTACTTC
CASSFHGQGAWETQYF